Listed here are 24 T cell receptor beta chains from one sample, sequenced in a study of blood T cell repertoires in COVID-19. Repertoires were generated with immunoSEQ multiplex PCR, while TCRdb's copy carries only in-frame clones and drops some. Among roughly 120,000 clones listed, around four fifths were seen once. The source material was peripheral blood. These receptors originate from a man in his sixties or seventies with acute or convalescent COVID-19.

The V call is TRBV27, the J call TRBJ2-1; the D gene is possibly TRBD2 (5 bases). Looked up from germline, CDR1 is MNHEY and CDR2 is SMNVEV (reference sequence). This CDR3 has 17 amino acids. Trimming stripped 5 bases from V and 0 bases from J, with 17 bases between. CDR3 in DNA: TGTGCCAGCAGTCCCACCCCTGAGGGAAGCTCCTACAATGAGCAGTTCTTC. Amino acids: CASSPTPEGSSYNEQFF.

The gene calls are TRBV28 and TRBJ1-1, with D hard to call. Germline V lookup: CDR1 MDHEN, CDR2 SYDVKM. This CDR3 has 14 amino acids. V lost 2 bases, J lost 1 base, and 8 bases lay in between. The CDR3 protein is CASSLIQTNTEAFF. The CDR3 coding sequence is TGTGCCAGCAGTTTAATACAGACGAACACTGAAGCTTTCTTT.

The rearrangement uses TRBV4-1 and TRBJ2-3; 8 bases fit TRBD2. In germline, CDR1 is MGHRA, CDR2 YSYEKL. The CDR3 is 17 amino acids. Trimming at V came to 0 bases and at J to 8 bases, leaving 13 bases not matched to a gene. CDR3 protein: CASSQDLGGLVVATQYF. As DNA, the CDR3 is TGCGCCAGCAGCCAAGATCTCGGGGGACTAGTGGTCGCTACGCAGTATTTT.

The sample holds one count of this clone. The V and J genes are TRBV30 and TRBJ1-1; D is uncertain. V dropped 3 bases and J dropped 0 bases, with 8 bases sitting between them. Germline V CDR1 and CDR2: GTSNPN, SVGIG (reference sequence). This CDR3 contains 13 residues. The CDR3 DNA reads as TGTGCCTGGAGCCCCCAAATGAACACTGAAGCTTTCTTT. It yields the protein CAWSPQMNTEAFF.

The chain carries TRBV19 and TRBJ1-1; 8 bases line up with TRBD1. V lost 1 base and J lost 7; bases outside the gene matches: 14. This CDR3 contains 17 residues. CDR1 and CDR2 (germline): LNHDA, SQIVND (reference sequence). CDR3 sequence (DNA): TGTGCCAGTAGTATAGGCGTCGGCAGGGGGCCGGGTGGTGAAGCTTTCTTT. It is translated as CASSIGVGRGPGGEAFF.

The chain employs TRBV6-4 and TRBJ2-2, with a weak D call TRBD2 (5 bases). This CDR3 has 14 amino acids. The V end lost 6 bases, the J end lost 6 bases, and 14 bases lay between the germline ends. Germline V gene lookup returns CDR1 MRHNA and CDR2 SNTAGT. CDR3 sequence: CASRTANGAGELFF. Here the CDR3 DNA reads TGTGCCAGCAGAACGGCTAACGGGGCCGGGGAGCTGTTTTTT.

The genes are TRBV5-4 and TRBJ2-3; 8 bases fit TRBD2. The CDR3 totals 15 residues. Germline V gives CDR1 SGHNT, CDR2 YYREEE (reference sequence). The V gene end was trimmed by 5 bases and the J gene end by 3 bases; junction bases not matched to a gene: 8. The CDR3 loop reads CASRGSGKPTDTQYF. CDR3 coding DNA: TGTGCCAGCAGAGGTAGCGGGAAACCGACAGATACGCAGTATTTT.

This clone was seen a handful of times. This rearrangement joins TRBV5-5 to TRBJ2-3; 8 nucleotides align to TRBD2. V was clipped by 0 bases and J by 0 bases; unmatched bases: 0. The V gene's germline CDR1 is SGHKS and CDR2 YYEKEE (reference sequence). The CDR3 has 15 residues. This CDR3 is CASSLERGSTDTQYF. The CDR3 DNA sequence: TGTGCCAGCAGCTTGGAGCGGGGGAGCACAGATACGCAGTATTTT. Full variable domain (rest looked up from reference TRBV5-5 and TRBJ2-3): DAGVTQSPTHLIKTRGQQVTLRCSPISGHKSVSWYQQVLGQGPQFIFQYYEKEERGRGNFPDRFSARQFPNYSSELNVNALLLGDSALYLCASSLERGSTDTQYFGPGTRLTVL.

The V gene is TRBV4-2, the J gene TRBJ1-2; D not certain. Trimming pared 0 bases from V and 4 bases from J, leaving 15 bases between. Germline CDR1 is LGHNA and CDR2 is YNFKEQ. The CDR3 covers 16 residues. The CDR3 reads CASSQDWEELGYGYTF. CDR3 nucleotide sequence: TGTGCCAGCAGCCAAGATTGGGAGGAACTCGGCTATGGCTACACCTTC.

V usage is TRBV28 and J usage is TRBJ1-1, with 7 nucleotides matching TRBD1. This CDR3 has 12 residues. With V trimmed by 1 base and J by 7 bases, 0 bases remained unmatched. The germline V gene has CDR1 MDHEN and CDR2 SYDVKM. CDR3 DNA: TGTGCCAGCAGTTTATACAGGGGTGAAGCTTTCTTT. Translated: CASSLYRGEAFF. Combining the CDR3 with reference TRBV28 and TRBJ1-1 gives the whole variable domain DVKVTQSSRYLVKRTGEKVFLECVQDMDHENMFWYRQDPGLGLRLIYFSYDVKMKEKGDIPEGYSVSREKKERFSLILESASTNQTSMYLCASSLYRGEAFFGQGTRLTVV.

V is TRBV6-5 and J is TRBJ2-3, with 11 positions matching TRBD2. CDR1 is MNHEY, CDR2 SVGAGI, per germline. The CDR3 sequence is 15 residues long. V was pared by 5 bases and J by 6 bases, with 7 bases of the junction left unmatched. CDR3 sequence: CASSPTSGGPDTQYF. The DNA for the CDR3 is TGTGCCAGCAGTCCTACTAGCGGGGGTCCGGATACGCAGTATTTT.

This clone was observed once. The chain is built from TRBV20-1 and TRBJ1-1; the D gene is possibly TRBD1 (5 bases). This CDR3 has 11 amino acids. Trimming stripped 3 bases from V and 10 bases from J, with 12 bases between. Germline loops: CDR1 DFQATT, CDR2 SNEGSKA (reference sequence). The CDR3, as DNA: TGCAGTGCTAGTACGGCAGGGCGAGCTTTCTTT. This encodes CSASTAGRAFF.

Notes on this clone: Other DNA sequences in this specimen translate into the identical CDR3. CDR3 in DNA: TGTGCCAGCTCACAAGACAGGTCTGGCGAGCAGTACTTC. Its protein is CASSQDRSGEQYF. The gene calls are TRBV18 and TRBJ2-7; possible D gene TRBD1, 6 bases. Germline CDR1 is KGHSH and CDR2 is LQKENI. CDR3 length: 13 amino acids. V was clipped by 4 bases and J by 6 bases, with 13 bases between them.

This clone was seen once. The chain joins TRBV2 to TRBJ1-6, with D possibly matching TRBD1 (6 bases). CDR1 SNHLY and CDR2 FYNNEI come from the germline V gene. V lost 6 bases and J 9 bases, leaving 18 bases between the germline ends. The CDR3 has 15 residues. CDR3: CASSPSQGSGSPLHF. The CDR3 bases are TGTGCCAGCAGCCCCTCACAGGGAAGCGGTTCACCCCTCCACTTT.

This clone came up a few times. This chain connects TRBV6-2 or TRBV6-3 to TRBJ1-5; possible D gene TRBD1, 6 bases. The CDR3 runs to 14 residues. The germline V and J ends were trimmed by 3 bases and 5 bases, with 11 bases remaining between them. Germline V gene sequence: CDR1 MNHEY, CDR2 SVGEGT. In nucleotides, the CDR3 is TGTGCCAGCAGTTATCGGGCAGGGGATCAGCCCCAGCATTTT. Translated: CASSYRAGDQPQHF.

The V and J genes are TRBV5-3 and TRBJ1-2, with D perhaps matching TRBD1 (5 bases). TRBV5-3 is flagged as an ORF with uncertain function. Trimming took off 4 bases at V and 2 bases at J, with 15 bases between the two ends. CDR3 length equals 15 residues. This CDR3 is CARSQITGVNYGYTF. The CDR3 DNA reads TGTGCCAGAAGCCAGATAACGGGGGTAAACTATGGCTACACCTTC.

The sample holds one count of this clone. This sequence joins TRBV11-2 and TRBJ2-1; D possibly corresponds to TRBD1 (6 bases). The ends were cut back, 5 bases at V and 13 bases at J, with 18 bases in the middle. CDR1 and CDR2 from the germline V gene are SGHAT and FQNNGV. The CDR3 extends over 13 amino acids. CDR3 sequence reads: CASSANREGAQFF. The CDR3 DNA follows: TGTGCCAGCAGCGCAAACAGGGAAGGGGCCCAGTTCTTC.

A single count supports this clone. This CDR3 is CASRTTGTYNEQFF. The DNA of the CDR3 is TGTGCCAGCAGGACAACAGGGACATACAATGAGCAGTTCTTC. The V call is TRBV7-8, the J call TRBJ2-1; D possibly corresponds to TRBD1 (6 bases). The CDR3 sequence is 14 residues long. Trimming removed 6 bases at V and 4 bases at J, with 13 bases between. Germline CDR1 is SGHVS and CDR2 is FQNEAQ.

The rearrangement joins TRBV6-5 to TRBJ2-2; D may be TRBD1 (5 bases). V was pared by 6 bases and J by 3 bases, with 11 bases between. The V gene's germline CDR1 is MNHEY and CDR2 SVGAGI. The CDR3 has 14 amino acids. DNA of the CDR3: TGTGCCAGCAGCCACAGGTTTTACACCGGGGAGCTGTTTTTT. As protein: CASSHRFYTGELFF.

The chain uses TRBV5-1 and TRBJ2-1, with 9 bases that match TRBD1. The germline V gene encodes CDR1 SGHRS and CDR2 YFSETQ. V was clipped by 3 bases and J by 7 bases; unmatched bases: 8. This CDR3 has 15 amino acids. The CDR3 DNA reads TGCGCCAGCAGCTGGGACAGGGCCCGTGTGAATGAGCAGTTCTTC. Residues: CASSWDRARVNEQFF.

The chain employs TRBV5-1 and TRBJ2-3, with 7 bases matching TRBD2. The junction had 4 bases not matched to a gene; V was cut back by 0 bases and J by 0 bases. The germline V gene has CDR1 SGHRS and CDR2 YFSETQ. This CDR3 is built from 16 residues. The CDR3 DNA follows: TGCGCCAGCAGCTTGGGCCTAGCGGATAGCACAGATACGCAGTATTTT. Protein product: CASSLGLADSTDTQYF.

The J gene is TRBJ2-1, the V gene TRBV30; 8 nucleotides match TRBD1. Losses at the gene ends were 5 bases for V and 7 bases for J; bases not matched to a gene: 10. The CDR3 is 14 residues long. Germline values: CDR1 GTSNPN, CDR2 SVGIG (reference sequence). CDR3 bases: TGTGCCTGGCGACGGACAGGGTCAGCGAATGAGCAGTTCTTC. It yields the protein CAWRRTGSANEQFF.

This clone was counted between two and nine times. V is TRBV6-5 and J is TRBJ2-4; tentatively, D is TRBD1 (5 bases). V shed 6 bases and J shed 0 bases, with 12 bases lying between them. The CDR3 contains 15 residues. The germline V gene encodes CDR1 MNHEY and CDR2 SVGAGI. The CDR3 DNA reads TGTGCCAGCAGGACGACAACAGGAGCCAAAAACATTCAGTACTTC. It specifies CASRTTTGAKNIQYF.

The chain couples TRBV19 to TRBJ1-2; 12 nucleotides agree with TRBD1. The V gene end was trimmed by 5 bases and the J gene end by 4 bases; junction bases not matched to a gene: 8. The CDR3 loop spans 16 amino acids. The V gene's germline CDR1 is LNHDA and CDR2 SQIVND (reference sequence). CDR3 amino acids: CASSPGTGGPGYGYTF. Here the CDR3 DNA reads TGTGCCAGTAGTCCCGGGACAGGGGGCCCTGGCTATGGCTACACCTTC.